This TCR beta chain emerged from a study of control samples from healthy donors and cancer patients. V shed 2 bases and J shed 5 bases, with 6 bases lying between them. This CDR3 contains 12 residues. CDR1 and CDR2 (germline): MNHEY, SVGEGT. The method was immunoSEQ multiplex PCR; TCRdb's version includes in-frame clones alone and lacks a portion of them. Found here are some 120,000 clones, just under 95% of them singletons; the top ten hold 3.6%. To note about this clone: Other nucleotide sequences from this sample produce the same CDR3.

This rearrangement joins TRBV6-2 or TRBV6-3 to TRBJ1-2, with D hard to call. This receptor was identified in a young man in good health. Sequencing was performed on blood. CDR3 DNA sequence: TGTGCCAGCAGTTACCGGCTGTATGGCTACACCTTC. Translation: CASSYRLYGYTF.